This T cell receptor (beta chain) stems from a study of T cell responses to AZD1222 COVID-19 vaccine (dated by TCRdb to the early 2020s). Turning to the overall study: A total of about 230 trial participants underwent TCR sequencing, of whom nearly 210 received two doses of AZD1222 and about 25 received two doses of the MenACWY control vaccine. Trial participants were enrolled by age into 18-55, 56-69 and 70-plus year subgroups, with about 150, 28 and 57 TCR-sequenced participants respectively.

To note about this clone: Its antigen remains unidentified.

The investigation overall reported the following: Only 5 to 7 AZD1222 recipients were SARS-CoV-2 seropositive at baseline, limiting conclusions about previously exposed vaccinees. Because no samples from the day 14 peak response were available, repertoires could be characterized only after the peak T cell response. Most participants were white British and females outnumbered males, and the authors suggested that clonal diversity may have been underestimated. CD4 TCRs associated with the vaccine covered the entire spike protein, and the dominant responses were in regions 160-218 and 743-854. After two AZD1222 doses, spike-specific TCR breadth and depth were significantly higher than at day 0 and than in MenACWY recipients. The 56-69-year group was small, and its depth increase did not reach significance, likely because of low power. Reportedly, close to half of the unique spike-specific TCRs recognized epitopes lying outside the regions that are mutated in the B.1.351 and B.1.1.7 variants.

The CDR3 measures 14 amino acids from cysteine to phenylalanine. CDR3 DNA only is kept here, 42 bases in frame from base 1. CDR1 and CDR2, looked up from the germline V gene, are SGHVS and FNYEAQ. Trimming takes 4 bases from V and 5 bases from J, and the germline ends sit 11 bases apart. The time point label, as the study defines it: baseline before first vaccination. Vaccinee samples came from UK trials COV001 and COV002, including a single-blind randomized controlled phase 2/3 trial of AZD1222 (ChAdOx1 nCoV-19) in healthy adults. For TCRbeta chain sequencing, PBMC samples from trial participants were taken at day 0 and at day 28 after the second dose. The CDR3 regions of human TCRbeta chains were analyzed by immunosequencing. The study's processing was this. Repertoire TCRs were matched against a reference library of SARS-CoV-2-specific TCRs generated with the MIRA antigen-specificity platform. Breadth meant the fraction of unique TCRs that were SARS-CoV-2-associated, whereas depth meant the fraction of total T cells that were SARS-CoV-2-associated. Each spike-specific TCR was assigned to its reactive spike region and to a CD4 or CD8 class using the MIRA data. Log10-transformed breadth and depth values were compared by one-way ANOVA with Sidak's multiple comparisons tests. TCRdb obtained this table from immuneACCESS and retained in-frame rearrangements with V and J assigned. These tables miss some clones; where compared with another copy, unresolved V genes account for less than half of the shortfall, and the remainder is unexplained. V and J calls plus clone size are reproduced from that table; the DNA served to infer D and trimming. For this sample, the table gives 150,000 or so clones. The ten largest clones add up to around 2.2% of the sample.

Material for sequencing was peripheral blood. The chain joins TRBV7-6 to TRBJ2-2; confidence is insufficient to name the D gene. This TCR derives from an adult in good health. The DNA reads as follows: TGTGCCAGCAGCTCCCAAGAAGTGACCGGGGAGCTGTTTTTT. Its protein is CASSSQEVTGELFF.